The sample holds one count of the clone carrying this T cell receptor beta chain. Its antigen is unknown. Germline V gene lookup returns CDR1 SEHNR and CDR2 FQNEAQ (reference sequence). This CDR3 has 16 residues. V dropped 5 bases and J dropped 4; count of bases not matched to a gene: 4. The data belong to a study of OX40 agonist ivuxolimab in advanced cancers. About the study: Ivuxolimab was delivered to patients intravenously every 2 weeks at doses spanning 0.01 to 10 mg/kg.

Study-wide findings and caveats: No antigen was identified for the clonally expanded peripheral T cells. On average, a greater number of expanded clones characterised CD8+ T cells relative to CD4+.

Blood sampling was done at baseline, cycle 4 day 1, and cycle 7 day 1. TCRdb's table, derived via immunoSEQ multiplex PCR, lists solely in-frame clones and lacks some. The table records around 84,000 clones, roughly 87% of them present only once. The source was CD4+ or CD8+ T cells sorted from blood, collected in a trial of the OX40 agonist ivuxolimab. This receptor was obtained from an adult with an advanced solid tumor such as melanoma, head and neck, liver or kidney cancer. The chain carries TRBV7-9 and TRBJ2-1; 14 nucleotides match TRBD2. In nucleotides, the CDR3 is TGTGCCAGCAGCCCCCGGACTAGCGGGGGGTACAATGAGCAGTTCTTC. As protein: CASSPRTSGGYNEQFF.